The clone carrying this TCR beta chain has more than one count but fewer than ten. What it binds is unknown. The CDR3 has 17 amino acids. CDR1 is ENHRY, CDR2 SYGVKD, per germline. The V end was cut by 0 bases, the J end by 4 bases, with 15 bases between. Based on clinical symptoms, serum thyroxine and TRAb, thyroid ultrasound and orbital computed tomography, diagnoses were reached. This specimen belongs to a study of T cells in Graves' hyperthyroidism and ophthalmopathy. Study in general: Peripheral blood was secured at the point of initial diagnosis, before any treatment. The study's findings and limits: Stable hyperthyroidism was separated from ophthalmopathy by a model based on 13 V-J features.

Authors of the study amplified TCR beta CDR3 regions from RNA transcripts. HTBI primers were the set used in a first-round RT-PCR of the TCR CDR3. TCRdb processed the multiplex PCR reads anew with MiXCR; each CDR3 protein has one entry. The sample shows 500,000 to 600,000 distinct CDR3 sequences, just under 20% of them seen only once. This receptor was obtained from a man aged 40-49 years with Graves' ophthalmopathy. The gene calls are TRBV10-3 and TRBJ1-4; D is perhaps TRBD1 (5 bases). The sequencing input was blood. The CDR3 here is CAISESNVGTDNEKLFF. CDR3 DNA sequence: TGTGCCATCAGTGAGTCGAACGTCGGGACGGATAATGAAAAACTGTTTTTT.